This T cell receptor beta chain was sequenced for a study of early T cells in non-severe SARS-CoV-2 infection. Study details: Unpaired chains resulted from sequencing bulk RNA of unsorted whole blood. Study-wide findings and caveats: VDJdb-based annotation leaned toward anti-spike CD8 responses and missed private and CD4 specificities.

This clonotype was seen repeatedly, ten times or more. Its target is unknown. The germline gene is not matched at one end of the junction; a read error may be the cause. Each cDNA molecule carried a unique molecular identifier. Using its own MiXCR run on the 5' RACE reads, TCRdb lists one record per CDR3 protein. There are 75,000 or so distinct CDR3 sequences in the sample; about 11% occur only once, and 6% to 7% lies in the top ten. CDR3 length: 11 amino acids. Germline V CDR1 and CDR2: MNHNY, SVGAGI (reference sequence). This sequence originates from an adult who was a healthcare worker with PCR-confirmed SARS-CoV-2 infection or an uninfected control (not recorded which). Sequences were obtained from whole blood. This chain joins TRBV6-6 and TRBJ2-7; TRBD1 is a possible D gene (6 bases). The CDR3 sequence is CASSTGSFLGF. The CDR3 DNA reads TGTGCCAGCAGCACAGGGTCCTTTCTAGGTTTC.